The TCR beta chain described here comes from a study of blood T cell repertoires in COVID-19. The overall study: Acute-phase and convalescent COVID-19 samples originated in the United States, Italy and Spain. PBMCs, B-cell-depleted T cells, or T cells were the source of the cDNA or gDNA that made up the material.

Germline assignment: CDR1 LGHDT and CDR2 YNNKEL (reference sequence). Trimming cost V 0 bases and J 2 bases; bases outside gene matches: 7. The CDR3 is 16 residues long. Per the study methods: It was from reference gene primer amplification that nucleated cell counts were estimated. Assay used: immunoSEQ multiplex PCR; TCRdb lists only in-frame clones, some missing. V, J and clone size derive from that table, while D and trimming were established from the DNA sequence. The sample shows 65,000 to 90,000 clones, about four fifths of them seen only once. The source is a human donor in a cohort sampled during active COVID-19. This sequence joins TRBV3-1 (or the pseudogene TRBV3-2) and TRBJ2-7; 7 positions agree with TRBD2. The material sequenced was peripheral blood. The CDR3 region is CASSQDLLAATYEQYF. CDR3 nucleotide sequence: TGTGCCAGCAGCCAAGATCTCCTAGCGGCTACCTACGAGCAGTACTTC.